This TCR beta chain was identified in a study of shared clonotypes between healthy human individuals. Study background: Three CD4 naive, three CD4 memory, two CD8 naive and one CD8 memory plate were used per donor. Findings of the study overall: A small donor pool kept down the genetic and exposure-history diversity that was represented.

Negatively enriched CD4+ T cells were divided by CD45RA into naive and memory. The CDR3 runs to 13 residues. V lost 5 bases to trimming and J lost 14 bases; unmatched junction nucleotides: 8. Germline V gene sequence: CDR1 SGHAT, CDR2 FQNNGV. Notes on this clone: The antigen is unknown.

For sorted subsets, 150 to 200 ng DNA per replicate equaled roughly 29,000 T cell genomes. The repertoire was sequenced with immunoSEQ multiplex PCR; TCRdb's copy has only in-frame clones and lacks some. In the table there are about 2.3 million clones, approximately 90% of which are singletons. The chain couples TRBV11-2 to TRBJ2-1, with 11 bases fitting TRBD2. This clonotype originated in a man aged 18 to 29 in good health. Some clones in this sample may be carry-over from other donors' samples. Sequencing was performed on naive CD4+ T cells from PBMCs. The subset: CD45RA+ positively selected. CDR3 protein: CASSEILAGVEFF. The CDR3 region has the DNA TGTGCCAGCAGCGAAATACTAGCGGGAGTTGAGTTCTTC. Variable domain in full (rest from reference TRBV11-2 and TRBJ2-1): EAGVAQSPRYKIIEKRQSVAFWCNPISGHATLYWYQQILGQGPKLLIQFQNNGVVDDSQLPKDRFSAERLKGVDSTLKIQPAKLEDSAVYLCASSEILAGVEFFGPGTRLTVL.